Each of the 30 T cell receptor beta chains below was sequenced from the same sample in a study of T-cell reconstitution after alpha-beta-depleted transplantation in children (TCRdb year 2016). Receptor libraries were prepared by PCR. The sequencer was an Illumina HiSeq 2500. TCR libraries were prepared with molecular barcoding, using unique molecular identifiers to normalize TCRbeta repertoire quantification. Clones were called with MiXCR by TCRdb after fastp trimmed the public reads at Q25, and only in-frame beta chains were retained. When rows share a CDR3 protein, they turn into one entry using the most common DNA and genes. Within this sample are around 600,000 distinct CDR3 sequences, with roughly 17% of them counted one time only. Around 0.96% of the sample is in the top ten clones. Sample: PBMCs from the stem cell graft donor, taken from the stem cell graft. The receptor source for this set is a human donor who donated a stem cell graft to a child with acute myeloid leukemia.

The rearrangement uses TRBV24-1 and TRBJ1-1, with no clear D. CDR1 is KGHDR and CDR2 is SFDVKD in the germline V gene. The CDR3 extends over 13 amino acids. V shed 4 bases and J shed 3 bases, with 8 bases lying between them. CDR3 coding DNA: TGTGCCACCAGTGAAGGCAGGCACACTGAAGCTTTCTTT. This translates into CATSEGRHTEAFF.

The sample holds many counts of this clonotype. The chain links TRBV7-2 to TRBJ2-7; no reliable D call. CDR3 length: 14 amino acids. Germline-derived CDR1 and CDR2 are SGHTA and FQGNSA. Trimming cost V 1 base and J 2 bases, with 9 bases left between them. The CDR3 reads CASSLVGRAYEQYV. CDR3 in DNA: TGTGCCAGCAGCTTAGTTGGCCGGGCCTACGAGCAGTACGTC.

The chain has TRBV29-1 and TRBJ2-3, with D possibly TRBD1 on 6 matching bases. Per the germline V gene, CDR1 is SQVTM and CDR2 is ANQGSEA. Trimming shortened V by 3 bases and J by 5 bases, and 12 bases separated the two germline ends. There are 13 residues in the CDR3. The CDR3 loop reads CSVETLQGDTQYF. In DNA form, the CDR3 reads TGCAGCGTTGAGACCTTACAGGGAGATACGCAGTATTTT.

The rearrangement uses TRBV6-1 and TRBJ2-2; TRBD1 is a possible D gene (5 bases). CDR3 length: 17 amino acids. Between the trimmed V and J ends, which lost 6 bases and 2 bases, there was a span of 19 bases. Germline assignment: CDR1 MNHNS and CDR2 SASEGT. As DNA, the CDR3 is TGTGCCAGCAGCTCGGTGGGCAGGGAAACTAACACCGGGGAGCTGTTTTTT. Encoded protein: CASSSVGRETNTGELFF.

This clonotype has just a few counts. The chain employs TRBV18 and TRBJ2-7; 8 bases are shared with TRBD1. V was pared by 1 base and J by 4 bases, with 15 bases of the junction left unmatched. The CDR3 has 18 residues. Germline CDR1 is KGHSH and CDR2 is LQKENI. The DNA for the CDR3 is TGTGCCAGCTCACCACTCCCCGGGACAGGCCAGGCCTTTTACGAGCAGTACGTC. Protein sequence: CASSPLPGTGQAFYEQYV.

This clonotype was counted between two and nine times. The rearrangement links TRBV7-2 to TRBJ2-5; no firm D call. CDR1 and CDR2 (germline): SGHTA, FQGNSA. Deletions cut 4 bases from V and 1 base from J, with 10 bases between. This CDR3 contains 14 residues. The CDR3 DNA sequence: TGTGCCAGCAGCTATTCTGCAGTCCAAGAGACCCAGTACTTC. It encodes CASSYSAVQETQYF.

In its sample, this clonotype was seen many times. The gene calls are TRBV20-1 and TRBJ2-5; D might be TRBD2 (6 bases). This CDR3 comprises 15 residues. Germline lookup yields CDR1 DFQATT and CDR2 SNEGSKA (reference sequence). Trimming shortened V by 0 bases and J by 1 base, and 12 bases separated the two germline ends. CDR3 in amino acids: CSARDLRRVQETQYF. The CDR3 DNA follows: TGCAGTGCTAGAGATCTGAGGAGGGTCCAAGAGACCCAGTACTTC.

This clonotype was recorded a few times. CDR3 amino acids: CASSSGTGQAELFF. For the CDR3, the DNA is TGCGCCAGCAGCTCTGGGACAGGGCAAGCGGAGCTGTTTTTT. The V call is TRBV5-1, the J call TRBJ2-2; TRBD1 aligns across 9 bases. Losses at the gene ends were 3 bases for V and 10 bases for J; bases not matched to a gene: 7. CDR1 SGHRS and CDR2 YFSETQ come from the germline V gene. The CDR3 loop spans 14 amino acids.

This clonotype has just a few counts. The CDR3 reads CASKGSLGQETQYF. Here the CDR3 DNA reads TGTGCCAGCAAAGGGAGTTTAGGGCAAGAGACCCAGTACTTC. This chain joins TRBV5-5 and TRBJ2-5, with D possibly being TRBD2 (5 bases). Germline values: CDR1 SGHKS, CDR2 YYEKEE (reference sequence). The CDR3 length is 14 residues. V was shortened by 6 bases and J by 2 bases, with 14 bases between the two germline ends.

The chain employs TRBV11-2 and TRBJ2-3; 7 bases agree with TRBD2. Germline V gene sequence: CDR1 SGHAT, CDR2 FQNNGV. The CDR3 runs to 16 residues. The V gene end was trimmed by 6 bases and the J gene end by 0 bases; junction bases not matched to a gene: 9. This chain's CDR3 is CASRELAKLSTDTQYF. The CDR3 bases are TGTGCCAGCAGGGAACTAGCGAAACTCAGCACAGATACGCAGTATTTT. Drawing the rest from reference TRBV11-2 and TRBJ2-3, the complete variable domain is EAGVAQSPRYKIIEKRQSVAFWCNPISGHATLYWYQQILGQGPKLLIQFQNNGVVDDSQLPKDRFSAERLKGVDSTLKIQPAKLEDSAVYLCASRELAKLSTDTQYFGPGTRLTVL.

The genes are TRBV15 and TRBJ2-1, with D maybe TRBD1 (6 bases). The length of the CDR3 is 16 residues. The V gene lost 5 bases and the J gene lost 0 bases, with 14 bases spanning the gap. The germline V gene encodes CDR1 LNHNV and CDR2 YYDKDF (reference sequence). Written as DNA, the CDR3 is TGTGCCACCAGCTTCCCAGGGGAAAGCTCCTACAATGAGCAGTTCTTC. As protein: CATSFPGESSYNEQFF.

This clonotype showed up just a few times. The chain combines TRBV29-1 with TRBJ2-2; D perhaps matches TRBD1 (6 bases). V lost 7 bases to trimming and J lost 2 bases, with 17 bases between them. CDR1 is SQVTM and CDR2 is ANQGSEA in the germline V gene. This CDR3 is 15 amino acids long. In DNA form, the CDR3 reads TGCAGCGCCCATCCCCGGGACACCAACACCGGGGAGCTGTTTTTT. Encoded protein: CSAHPRDTNTGELFF.

The V and J genes are TRBV7-2 and TRBJ1-3; the D is unclear. The CDR3 totals 17 residues. The V end lost 5 bases, the J end lost 0 bases, and 17 bases lay between the germline ends. Germline CDR1 and CDR2: SGHTA and FQGNSA. The CDR3 spells CASSPNVGLLSGNTIYF. The CDR3 nucleotides read TGTGCCAGCAGCCCGAACGTCGGGCTTCTCTCTGGAAACACCATATATTTT.

This clonotype was detected only a few times. V and J are TRBV7-2 and TRBJ2-7; possible D gene TRBD2, 5 bases. In germline, CDR1 is SGHTA, CDR2 FQGNSA. Trimming removed 4 bases from V and 3 bases from J, with 13 bases in between. This CDR3 is 14 amino acids long. CDR3 sequence (DNA): TGTGCCAGCAGCTCCGGCGGGCACTACTACGAGCAGTACGTC. This encodes CASSSGGHYYEQYV.

Remarks on this clonotype: The germline gene is not matched at one end of the junction; a read error may be the cause. The chain recombines TRBV27 with TRBJ2-1; 15 positions agree with TRBD2. The CDR3 consists of 15 residues. The germline CDR1 and CDR2 sequences are MNHEY and SMNVEV (reference sequence). The CDR3 spells CASSRGTSGGYMSVF. The CDR3 DNA sequence: TGTGCCAGCAGTCGAGGGACTAGCGGGGGGTACATGAGTGTCTTC.

Many counts were recorded for this clonotype. This chain links TRBV12-3 or TRBV12-4 with TRBJ2-1; possible D gene TRBD2, 6 bases. Trimming cost V 0 bases and J 4 bases, with 13 bases left between them. The CDR3 has 16 residues. The CDR3 DNA follows: TGTGCCAGCAGTTTAGCGATGGGGGGTGGGTACAATGAGCAGTTCTTC. It is translated as CASSLAMGGGYNEQFF.

This clonotype was observed many times. J is TRBJ1-1 and V is TRBV29-1; D is unresolved. Trimming removed 7 bases at V and 2 bases at J, with 11 bases between. Germline CDR1 SQVTM, CDR2 ANQGSEA. The CDR3 spans 12 residues. The CDR3 DNA reads as TGCAGCGCGCTTAGAGGTAACACTGAAGCTTTCTTT. Translation gives CSALRGNTEAFF.

This clonotype has ten or more counts. For the CDR3, the DNA is TGCAGTGCGAGACGAGACAGGGCGACTGCCTATGGCTACACCTTC. Translation gives CSARRDRATAYGYTF. V is TRBV20-1 and J is TRBJ1-2; the match to TRBD1 covers 7 bases. V gave up 6 bases and J gave up 4 bases; unmatched junction bases: 14. CDR1 DFQATT and CDR2 SNEGSKA come from the germline V gene (reference sequence). There are 15 residues in the CDR3.

This clonotype was recorded a few times. The chain has TRBV10-3 and TRBJ2-3; D might be TRBD1 (6 bases). V lost 0 bases and J lost 4, with 8 bases in between. The CDR3 contains 14 residues. CDR1 is ENHRY, CDR2 SYGVKD, per germline. DNA for the CDR3: TGTGCCATCAGTGAGTCGAAGGGGGCAGATACGCAGTATTTT. This translates into CAISESKGADTQYF.

This clonotype has just a few counts. V usage is TRBV11-2 and J usage is TRBJ2-1, with TRBD1 identical over 7 bases. Per the germline V gene, CDR1 is SGHAT and CDR2 is FQNNGV. The CDR3 contains 18 residues. With V trimmed by 6 bases and J by 0 bases, 14 bases remained unmatched. The CDR3 nucleotides are TGTGCCAGCAGTCCCTGGACAGGATCCATGAGCTCCTACAATGAGCAGTTCTTC. Protein product: CASSPWTGSMSSYNEQFF.

This chain joins TRBV20-1 and TRBJ1-2; D remains ambiguous. The CDR3 has 12 amino acids. Germline CDR1 reads DFQATT; CDR2 reads SNEGSKA (reference sequence). The V end was cut by 5 bases, the J end by 6 bases, with 13 bases between. CDR3 bases: TGCAGTGCTCCCCCGGAAACAAATGGCTACACCTTC. Encoded protein: CSAPPETNGYTF.

This clonotype was detected ten times or more. This chain links TRBV12-3 or TRBV12-4 with TRBJ2-3, with TRBD2 matching over 7 bases. The CDR3 is made up of 12 amino acids. The J segment lost 14 bases and the V segment lost 7 bases, leaving 12 bases of the junction unmatched. The CDR3: CASTPGGSRRYF. CDR3 DNA: TGTGCCAGCACTCCGGGGGGTAGCCGTCGGTATTTT.

The gene calls are TRBV20-1 and TRBJ2-6, with D perhaps TRBD2 (5 bases). This CDR3 contains 16 residues. Germline CDR1 DFQATT, CDR2 SNEGSKA (reference sequence). V shed 5 bases and J shed 0 bases, with 14 bases lying between them. The CDR3 protein is CSAFPIGDSGANVLTF. The DNA for the CDR3 is TGCAGTGCTTTCCCCATCGGGGACTCTGGGGCCAACGTCCTGACTTTC.

This clonotype was observed a handful of times. V usage is TRBV28 and J usage is TRBJ2-7; weak D call: TRBD2 (6 bases). V gave up 4 bases and J gave up 10 bases, with 14 bases separating them. From germline, CDR1 is MDHEN and CDR2 SYDVKM. The CDR3 runs 12 residues. CDR3 bases: TGTGCCAGCAGTTCGGGGGTCAGGGTTCAGTACGTC. Its translation is CASSSGVRVQYV.

This clonotype was seen at least ten times. V is TRBV29-1 and J is TRBJ1-2, with D possibly TRBD1 on 6 matching bases. Germline lookup yields CDR1 SQVTM and CDR2 ANQGSEA. V shed 3 bases and J shed 3 bases, with 8 bases lying between them. This CDR3 region has 12 residues. In DNA, the CDR3 is TGCAGCGTTGACTCAGGGGACTATGGCTACACCTTC. Residues: CSVDSGDYGYTF.

This clonotype was detected ten times or more. V usage is TRBV29-1 and J usage is TRBJ1-1; D possibly corresponds to TRBD1 (5 bases). The CDR3 contains 11 residues. Trimming left V 2 bases short and J 8 bases short, with 9 bases between. CDR1 is SQVTM and CDR2 is ANQGSEA in the germline V gene. In DNA form, the CDR3 reads TGCAGCGTTGAACCAGGGTTGGAAGCTTTCTTT. The encoded protein is CSVEPGLEAFF.

The V and J genes are TRBV5-5 and TRBJ1-2, with D perhaps TRBD1 (5 bases). V was trimmed by 0 bases and J by 4 bases, leaving 13 bases between them. The V gene's germline CDR1 is SGHKS and CDR2 YYEKEE (reference sequence). There are 15 residues in the CDR3. The CDR3 DNA follows: TGTGCCAGCAGCTTGGGGGCGGGGGAATCCTATGGCTACACCTTC. The encoded protein is CASSLGAGESYGYTF.

The J gene is TRBJ2-5, the V gene TRBV2, with D unclear. Germline CDR1 SNHLY, CDR2 FYNNEI. V lost 6 bases, J lost 2 bases, and 10 bases lay in between. The CDR3 is 13 amino acids. The CDR3 sequence is CASRKRWQETQYF. CDR3 sequence (DNA): TGTGCCAGCAGAAAGAGATGGCAAGAGACCCAGTACTTC.

J is TRBJ1-2 and V is TRBV5-1; weak D call: TRBD1 (5 bases). The CDR3 runs to 15 residues. CDR1 is SGHRS, CDR2 YFSETQ, per germline. The germline V and J ends were trimmed by 4 bases and 1 base, with 14 bases remaining between them. The CDR3 here is CASSGREAGNYGYTF. The CDR3 DNA follows: TGCGCCAGCAGCGGCAGGGAGGCCGGTAACTATGGCTACACCTTC.

This clonotype was detected ten times or more. This chain connects TRBV12-3 or TRBV12-4 to TRBJ2-7, with a tentative D call TRBD1 (6 bases). Trimming removed 4 bases from V and 5 bases from J, with 15 bases in between. The CDR3 spans 14 residues. CDR3 loop: CASSSRDTINEQYF. The CDR3 DNA is TGTGCCAGCAGTTCAAGGGACACTATCAACGAGCAGTACTTC.